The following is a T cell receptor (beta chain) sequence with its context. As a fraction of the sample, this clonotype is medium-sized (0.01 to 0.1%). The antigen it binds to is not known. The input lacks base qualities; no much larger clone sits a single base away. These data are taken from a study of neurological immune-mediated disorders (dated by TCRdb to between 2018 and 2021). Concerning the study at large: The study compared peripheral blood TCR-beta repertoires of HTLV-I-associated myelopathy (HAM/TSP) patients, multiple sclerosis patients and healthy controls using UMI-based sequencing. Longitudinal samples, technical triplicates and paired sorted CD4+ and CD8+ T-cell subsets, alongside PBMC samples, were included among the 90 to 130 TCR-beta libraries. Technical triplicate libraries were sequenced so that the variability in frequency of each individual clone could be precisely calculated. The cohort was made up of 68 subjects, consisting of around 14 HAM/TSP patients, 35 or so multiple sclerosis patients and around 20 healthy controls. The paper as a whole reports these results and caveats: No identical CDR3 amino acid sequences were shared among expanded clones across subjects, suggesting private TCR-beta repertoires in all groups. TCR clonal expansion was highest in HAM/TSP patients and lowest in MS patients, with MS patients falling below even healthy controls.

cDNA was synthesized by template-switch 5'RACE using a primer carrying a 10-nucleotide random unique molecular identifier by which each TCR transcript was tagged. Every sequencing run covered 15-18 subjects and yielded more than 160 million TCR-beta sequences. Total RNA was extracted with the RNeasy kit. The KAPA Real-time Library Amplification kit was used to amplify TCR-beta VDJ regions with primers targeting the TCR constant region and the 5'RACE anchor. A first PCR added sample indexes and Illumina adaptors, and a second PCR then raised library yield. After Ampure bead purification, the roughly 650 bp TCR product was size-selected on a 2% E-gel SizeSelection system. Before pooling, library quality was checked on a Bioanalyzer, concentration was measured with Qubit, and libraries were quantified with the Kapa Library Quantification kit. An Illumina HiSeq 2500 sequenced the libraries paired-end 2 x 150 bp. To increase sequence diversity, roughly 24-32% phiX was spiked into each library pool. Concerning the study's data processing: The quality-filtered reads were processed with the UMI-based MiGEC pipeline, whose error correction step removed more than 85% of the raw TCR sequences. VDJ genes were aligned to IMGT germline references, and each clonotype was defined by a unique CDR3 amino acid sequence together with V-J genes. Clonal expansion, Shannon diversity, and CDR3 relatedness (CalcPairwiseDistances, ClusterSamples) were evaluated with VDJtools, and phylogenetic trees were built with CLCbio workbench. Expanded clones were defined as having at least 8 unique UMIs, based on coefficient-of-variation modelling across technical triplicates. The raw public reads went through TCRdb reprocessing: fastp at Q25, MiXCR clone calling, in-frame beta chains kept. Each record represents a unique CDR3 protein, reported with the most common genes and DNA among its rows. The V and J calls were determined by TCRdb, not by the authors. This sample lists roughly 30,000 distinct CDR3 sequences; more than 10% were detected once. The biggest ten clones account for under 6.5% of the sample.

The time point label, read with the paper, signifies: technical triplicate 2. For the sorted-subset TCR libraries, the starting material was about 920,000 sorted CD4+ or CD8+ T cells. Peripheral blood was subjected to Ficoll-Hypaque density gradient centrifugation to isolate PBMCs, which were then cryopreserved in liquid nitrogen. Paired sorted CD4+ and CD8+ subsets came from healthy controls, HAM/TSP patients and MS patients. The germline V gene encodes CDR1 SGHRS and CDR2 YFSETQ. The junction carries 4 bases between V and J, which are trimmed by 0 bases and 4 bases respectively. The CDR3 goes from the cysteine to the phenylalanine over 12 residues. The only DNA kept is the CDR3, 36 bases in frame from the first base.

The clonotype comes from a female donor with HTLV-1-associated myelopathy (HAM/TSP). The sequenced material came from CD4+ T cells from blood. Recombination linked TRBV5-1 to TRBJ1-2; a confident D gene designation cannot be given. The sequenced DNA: TGCGCCAGCAGCTTGGACGCCTATGGCTACACCTTC. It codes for CASSLDAYGYTF.